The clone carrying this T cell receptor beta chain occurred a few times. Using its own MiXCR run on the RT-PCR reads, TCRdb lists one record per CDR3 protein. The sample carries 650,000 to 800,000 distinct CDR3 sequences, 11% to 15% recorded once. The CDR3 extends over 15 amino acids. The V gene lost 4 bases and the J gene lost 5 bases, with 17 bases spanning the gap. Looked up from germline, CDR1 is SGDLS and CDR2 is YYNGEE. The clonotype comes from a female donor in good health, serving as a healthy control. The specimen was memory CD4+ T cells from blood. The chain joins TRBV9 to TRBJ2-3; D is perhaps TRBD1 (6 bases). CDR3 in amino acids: CASSPPSQGGDTQYF. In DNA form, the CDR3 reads TGTGCCAGCAGCCCCCCTTCACAGGGTGGAGATACGCAGTATTTT.